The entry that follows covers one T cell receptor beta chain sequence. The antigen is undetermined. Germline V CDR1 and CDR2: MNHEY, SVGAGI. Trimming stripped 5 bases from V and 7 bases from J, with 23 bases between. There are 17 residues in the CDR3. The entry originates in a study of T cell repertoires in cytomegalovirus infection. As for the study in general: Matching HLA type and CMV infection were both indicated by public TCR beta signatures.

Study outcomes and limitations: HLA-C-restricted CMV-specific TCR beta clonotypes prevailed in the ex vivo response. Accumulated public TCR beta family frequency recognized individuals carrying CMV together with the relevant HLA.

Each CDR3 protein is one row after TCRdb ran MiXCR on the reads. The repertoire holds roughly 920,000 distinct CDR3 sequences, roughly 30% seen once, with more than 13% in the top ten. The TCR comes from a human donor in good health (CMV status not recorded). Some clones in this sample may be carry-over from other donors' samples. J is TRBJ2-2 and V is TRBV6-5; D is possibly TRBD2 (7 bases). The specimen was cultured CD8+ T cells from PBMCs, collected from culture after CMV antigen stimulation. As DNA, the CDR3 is TGTGCCAGCAGTCCCTCGTGGGGGGGGCGTCGGCACGGGGAGCTGTTTTTT. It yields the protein CASSPSWGGRRHGELFF.